One and the same sample provided the 21 T cell receptor beta chains below, sequenced in a study of OX40 agonist ivuxolimab in advanced cancers. Libraries were constructed by the immunoSEQ multiplex PCR assay. TCRdb re-hosts the immuneACCESS table, in-frame sequences only. Its copies lack some clones; in the studies checked, an unresolved V gene accounts for under half of them, and the cause for the rest is not known. The sample contains 95,000 to 120,000 clones, 80% to 95% of them found a single time. Of the sample, about 0.67% is held by the ten largest clones. Here the sequenced sample was CD4+ or CD8+ T cells sorted from blood, taken in a trial of the OX40 agonist ivuxolimab. The source is an adult with an advanced solid tumor such as melanoma, head and neck, liver or kidney cancer.

The V call is TRBV15, the J call TRBJ2-6; TRBD1 matches 9 bases. The germline V gene encodes CDR1 LNHNV and CDR2 YYDKDF (reference sequence). This CDR3 is built from 17 residues. The V gene end was trimmed by 3 bases and the J gene end by 0 bases; junction bases not matched to a gene: 3. CDR3 in DNA: TGTGCCACCAGCAGCAGGACAGGGGCCTCTGGGGCCAACGTCCTGACTTTC. It yields the protein CATSSRTGASGANVLTF.

The chain couples TRBV2 to TRBJ2-7; D may be TRBD1 or TRBD2 (5 bases each). The DNA end is more similar to TRBJ2-5, so the J call may be wrong. This CDR3 is built from 15 residues. CDR1 is SNHLY, CDR2 FYNNEI, per germline. CDR3 in amino acids: CASRNQGRLKETQYF. The DNA of the CDR3 is TGTGCCAGCAGGAACCAGGGACGGTTAAAAGAGACCCAGTACTTC.

The chain recombines TRBV25-1 with TRBJ2-1, with a weak D call TRBD1 (6 bases). The ends were cut back, 4 bases at V and 6 bases at J, with 10 bases in the middle. There are 13 residues in the CDR3. From germline, CDR1 is MGHDK and CDR2 SYGVNS. The CDR3 sequence is CASSASGANEQFF. The CDR3 nucleotides are TGTGCCAGCAGTGCTTCAGGGGCCAATGAGCAGTTCTTC.

The rearrangement links TRBV30 to TRBJ1-5; no clear D gene. The CDR3 spans 15 residues. Trimming shortened V by 0 bases and J by 5 bases, and 14 bases separated the two germline ends. Germline V gene sequence: CDR1 GTSNPN, CDR2 SVGIG (reference sequence). CDR3 DNA sequence: TGTGCCTGGAGTGTAAAGGTTACAGATTATCAGCCCCAGCATTTT. The encoded protein is CAWSVKVTDYQPQHF.

The chain links TRBV4-2 to TRBJ2-6; 9 bases fit TRBD2. The CDR3 extends over 18 amino acids. Germline trimming cut 0 bases from V and 0 bases from J; bases unmatched to any gene: 3. From germline, CDR1 is LGHNA and CDR2 YNFKEQ. CDR3 DNA sequence: TGTGCCAGCAGCCAAGATCTAGCGGGGAGCTCTGGGGCCAACGTCCTGACTTTC. Its translation is CASSQDLAGSSGANVLTF.

The chain carries TRBV18 and TRBJ2-3; 8 nucleotides agree with TRBD2. Losses at the gene ends were 4 bases for V and 1 base for J; bases not matched to a gene: 4. Germline values: CDR1 KGHSH, CDR2 LQKENI. The length of the CDR3 is 15 residues. The CDR3 here is CASSQNGGGTDTQYF. CDR3 DNA sequence: TGTGCCAGCTCACAAAACGGGGGGGGCACAGATACGCAGTATTTT.

The rearrangement links TRBV6-6 to TRBJ2-1; 10 bases align to TRBD1. This CDR3 region has 15 residues. Trimming cost V 6 bases and J 7 bases; bases outside gene matches: 9. The V gene's germline CDR1 is MNHNY and CDR2 SVGAGI (reference sequence). The CDR3 coding sequence is TGTGCCAGCAGACCCCCGGGACAGGGGTATAATGAGCAGTTCTTC. This translates into CASRPPGQGYNEQFF.

This rearrangement joins TRBV7-8 to TRBJ2-1, with D perhaps TRBD1 or TRBD2 (6 bases each). This CDR3 has 14 amino acids. Trimming pared 5 bases from V and 4 bases from J, leaving 12 bases between. Germline CDR1 reads SGHVS; CDR2 reads FQNEAQ. The DNA for the CDR3 is TGTGCCAGCAGCGGGGGGCAGTCGTACAATGAGCAGTTCTTC. Protein sequence: CASSGGQSYNEQFF. The full variable domain, with the rest looked up from reference TRBV7-8 and TRBJ2-1, is GAGVSQSPRYKVAKRGQDVALRCDPISGHVSLFWYQQALGQGPEFLTYFQNEAQLDKSGLPSDRFFAERPEGSVSTLKIQRTQQEDSAVYLCASSGGQSYNEQFFGPGTRLTVL.

V usage is TRBV11-2 and J usage is TRBJ2-7; either TRBD1 or TRBD2 may fit D (6 bases each). This CDR3 is built from 15 residues. The V gene's germline CDR1 is SGHAT and CDR2 FQNNGV. Trimming removed 1 base from V and 5 bases from J, with 15 bases in between. The CDR3 coding sequence is TGTGCCAGCAGCTTAGGGGGGGCGCACGGCCACGAGCAGTACTTC. Encoded protein: CASSLGGAHGHEQYF.

This chain's CDR3 is CASRDAGVGTGELFF. The CDR3 region has the DNA TGTGCCAGCAGGGATGCGGGAGTGGGGACCGGGGAGCTGTTTTTT. The chain joins TRBV5-4 to TRBJ2-2; 7 positions match TRBD2. This CDR3 contains 15 residues. V trimming: 5 bases; J trimming: 5 bases; junction bases outside the gene matches: 9. Germline values: CDR1 SGHNT, CDR2 YYREEE (reference sequence).

The V gene is TRBV19, the J gene TRBJ2-5; 8 nucleotides agree with TRBD2. With 4 bases clipped from V and 4 bases from J, the junction kept 11 bases outside the gene matches. The germline CDR1 and CDR2 sequences are LNHDA and SQIVND (reference sequence). The CDR3 is made up of 16 amino acids. The DNA of the CDR3 is TGTGCCAGTAGTACCCCGAGGACTAGCCTGACAGAGACCCAGTACTTC. Amino acid sequence: CASSTPRTSLTETQYF.

The chain joins TRBV10-2 to TRBJ2-7; TRBD2 matches at 12 bases. The CDR3 length is 15 residues. Trimming at V came to 7 bases and at J to 0 bases, leaving 4 bases not matched to a gene. CDR1 WSHSY and CDR2 SAAADI come from the germline V gene. The CDR3 protein is CASTLTSGSSYEQYF. The CDR3 nucleotides read TGCGCCAGCACCTTGACTAGCGGGAGCTCCTACGAGCAGTACTTC.

The chain joins TRBV19 to TRBJ2-5; TRBD2 matches at 7 bases. The CDR3 contains 15 residues. The V gene end was trimmed by 7 bases and the J gene end by 2 bases; junction bases not matched to a gene: 10. Germline CDR1 is LNHDA and CDR2 is SQIVND (reference sequence). In DNA, the CDR3 is TGTGCCAGTAAGTCCCAAGCTAGCGGTCAAGAGACCCAGTACTTC. It translates to CASKSQASGQETQYF.

This chain joins TRBV6-6 and TRBJ1-1; D may be TRBD1 (6 bases). In germline, CDR1 is MNHNY, CDR2 SVGAGI (reference sequence). The CDR3 spans 15 residues. V was pared by 6 bases and J by 1 base, with 15 bases between. The CDR3 sequence is CASSPGQRANTEAFF. In DNA, the CDR3 is TGTGCCAGCAGCCCCGGACAGAGGGCGAACACTGAAGCTTTCTTT.

The chain uses TRBV30 and TRBJ1-2, with 8 positions matching TRBD1. The length of the CDR3 is 16 residues. Per the germline V gene, CDR1 is GTSNPN and CDR2 is SVGIG (reference sequence). J gave up 4 bases and V 2 bases, and 12 bases lay outside the gene matches. The CDR3 bases are TGTGCCTGGAGTATTACGGCAGGGGGCGCCGGCTATGGCTACACCTTC. This encodes CAWSITAGGAGYGYTF.

The chain carries TRBV5-1 and TRBJ2-2, with 9 nucleotides matching TRBD1. The V and J ends lost 0 bases and 7 bases, in that order; junction bases with no gene match: 7. Germline values: CDR1 SGHRS, CDR2 YFSETQ. This CDR3 is built from 16 residues. CDR3 DNA: TGCGCCAGCAGCTTGGACAGGGGGCGCTCTGTCGGGGAGCTGTTTTTT. This sequence encodes CASSLDRGRSVGELFF.

This clone showed up just once. The rearrangement links TRBV6-1 to TRBJ1-2; D may be TRBD1 (5 bases). Per the germline V gene, CDR1 is MNHNS and CDR2 is SASEGT. With 6 bases removed from V and 3 bases from J, the gap between germline ends came to 14 bases. CDR3 length: 14 residues. In nucleotides, the CDR3 is TGTGCCAGCAGGAAAGGGGAGTCCGACTATGGCTACACCTTC. Its protein is CASRKGESDYGYTF.

Here the CDR3 reads CASSQEAMGSPLHF. The CDR3 DNA reads as TGTGCCAGCAGCCAAGAGGCTATGGGTTCACCCCTCCACTTT. This rearrangement joins TRBV14 to TRBJ1-6; D is undetermined. The CDR3 is 14 amino acids. The germline V and J ends were trimmed by 0 bases and 9 bases, with 9 bases remaining between them. Germline CDR1 and CDR2: SGHDN and FVKESK.

This clone was picked up a small number of times. The genes are TRBV30 and TRBJ2-2; 11 bases line up with TRBD2. The V segment lost 1 base and the J segment 3 bases; nucleotides outside the gene matches: 1. The CDR3 contains 15 residues. Germline V gene data show CDR1 as GTSNPN and CDR2 as SVGIG (reference sequence). This chain's CDR3 is CAWSGGLADTGELFF. DNA of the CDR3: TGTGCCTGGAGTGGGGGACTAGCGGACACCGGGGAGCTGTTTTTT. Based on the CDR3 plus reference TRBV30 and TRBJ2-2, the full variable domain is SQTIHQWPATLVQPVGSPLSLECTVEGTSNPNLYWYRQAAGRGLQLLFYSVGIGQISSEVPQNLSASRPQDRQFILSSKKLLLSDSGFYLCAWSGGLADTGELFFGEGSRLTVL.

This chain connects TRBV7-2 to TRBJ1-1; D is possibly TRBD1 (6 bases). Germline values: CDR1 SGHTA, CDR2 FQGNSA. The CDR3 contains 15 residues. V gave up 5 bases and J gave up 10 bases, with 23 bases separating them. The CDR3: CASSQSPDSLRGAFF. The DNA of the CDR3 is TGTGCCAGCAGCCAAAGTCCGGACAGCCTAAGAGGAGCTTTCTTT. Full variable domain (rest looked up from reference TRBV7-2 and TRBJ1-1): GAGVSQSPSNKVTEKGKDVELRCDPISGHTALYWYRQSLGQGLEFLIYFQGNSAPDKSGLPSDRFSAERTGGSVSTLTIQRTQQEDSAVYLCASSQSPDSLRGAFFGQGTRLTVV.

CDR3 DNA: TGTGCCAGCAGCTTAGGGCACTACGAGCAGTACTTC. Translated: CASSLGHYEQYF. The chain links TRBV11-2 to TRBJ2-7; D unresolved. The CDR3 contains 12 residues. From germline, CDR1 is SGHAT and CDR2 FQNNGV. V lost 1 base to trimming and J lost 3 bases, with 4 bases between them.